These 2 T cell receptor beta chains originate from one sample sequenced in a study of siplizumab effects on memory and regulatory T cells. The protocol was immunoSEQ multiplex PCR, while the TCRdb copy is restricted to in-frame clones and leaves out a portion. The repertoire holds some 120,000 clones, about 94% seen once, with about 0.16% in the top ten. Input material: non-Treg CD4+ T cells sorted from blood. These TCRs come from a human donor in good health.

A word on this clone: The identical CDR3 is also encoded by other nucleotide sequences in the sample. CDR3: CSVESQEAAGELFF. DNA for the CDR3: TGCAGCGTTGAGTCGCAGGAGGCCGCCGGGGAGCTGTTTTTT. The rearrangement joins TRBV29-1 to TRBJ2-2; tentatively, D is TRBD2 (5 bases). The V gene lost 3 bases and the J gene lost 6 bases, with 14 bases spanning the gap. This CDR3 contains 14 residues. Germline loops: CDR1 SQVTM, CDR2 ANQGSEA.

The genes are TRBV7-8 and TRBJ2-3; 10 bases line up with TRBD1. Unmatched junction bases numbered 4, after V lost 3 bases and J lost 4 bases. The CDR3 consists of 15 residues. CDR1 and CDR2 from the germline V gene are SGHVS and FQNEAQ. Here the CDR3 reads CASSFWDRGSDTQYF. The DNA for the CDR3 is TGTGCCAGCAGCTTTTGGGACAGGGGTTCAGATACGCAGTATTTT.